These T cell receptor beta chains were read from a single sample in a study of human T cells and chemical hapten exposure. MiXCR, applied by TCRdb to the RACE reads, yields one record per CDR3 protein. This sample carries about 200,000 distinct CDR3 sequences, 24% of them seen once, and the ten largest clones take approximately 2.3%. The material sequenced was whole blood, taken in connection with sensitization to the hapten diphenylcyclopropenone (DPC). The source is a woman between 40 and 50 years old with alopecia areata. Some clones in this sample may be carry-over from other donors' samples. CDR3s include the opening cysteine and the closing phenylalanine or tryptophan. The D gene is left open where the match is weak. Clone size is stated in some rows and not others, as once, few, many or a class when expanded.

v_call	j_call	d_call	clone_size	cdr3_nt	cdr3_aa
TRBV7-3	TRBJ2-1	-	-	TGTGCCAGCAGCGTGGACAGTTACAATGAGCAGTTCTTC	CASSVDSYNEQFF
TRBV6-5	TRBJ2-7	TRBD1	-	TGTGCCAGCAGTTACCCTTACAGGGGGCGGAACGAGCAGTACTTC	CASSYPYRGRNEQYF
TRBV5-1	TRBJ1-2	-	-	TGCGCCAGCAGCTTGGACCGGTATGGCTACACCTTC	CASSLDRYGYTF
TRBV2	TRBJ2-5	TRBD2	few	TGTGCCAGCAGTGACCTAGCGGGAGGAGAGACCCAGTACTTC	CASSDLAGGETQYF
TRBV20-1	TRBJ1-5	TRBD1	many	TGCAGTGCAAGACAGGGAAACCAGCCCCAGCATTTT	CSARQGNQPQHF
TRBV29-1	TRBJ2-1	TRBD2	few	TGCAGTGGTGCGGGGACTAGCGGGATATCCTACAATGAGCAGTTCTTC	CSGAGTSGISYNEQFF
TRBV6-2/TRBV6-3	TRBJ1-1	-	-	TGTGCCAGCAAGGAGCTAACAGGCACTGAAGCTTCCTTT	CASKELTGTEASF
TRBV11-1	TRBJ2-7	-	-	TGTGCCAGCAGCCGAGACGACGTCGGCGAGCAGTACTTC	CASSRDDVGEQYF
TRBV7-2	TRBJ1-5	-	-	TGTGCCAGCAGCTTAAATGGGGTGGCAGCCGGCCAGCCCCAGCATTTT	CASSLNGVAAGQPQHF
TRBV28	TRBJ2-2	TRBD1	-	TGTGCCAGCCTTACTCCTTGGACAGGGGACACCGGGGAGCTGTTTTTT	CASLTPWTGDTGELFF
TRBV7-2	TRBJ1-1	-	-	TGTGCCAGCAGCTTGTTGCCTGGACACGACACTGAAGCTTTCTTT	CASSLLPGHDTEAFF
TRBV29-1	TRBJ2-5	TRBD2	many	TGCAGCGGTAGACTAGCGGGAGTAGAGACCCAGTACTTC	CSGRLAGVETQYF
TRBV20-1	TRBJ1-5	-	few	TGCAGTGCTGGGCTCTACCGTCAGCCCCAGCATTTT	CSAGLYRQPQHF
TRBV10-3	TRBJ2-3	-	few	TGTGCCATCAGTTCCACAGATACGCAGTATTTT	CAISSTDTQYF
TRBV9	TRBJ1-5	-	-	TGTGCCAGCAGCGACGGGGGGTTTGGTGCCCAGCATTTT	CASSDGGFGAQHF
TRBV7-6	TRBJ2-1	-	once	TGTGCCAGCAGCTTATACGGGTTAGTGAATGAGCAGTTCTTC	CASSLYGLVNEQFF
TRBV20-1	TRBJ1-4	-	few	TGCAGTGCCCGGCTGCTCTATGAAAAACTGTTTTTT	CSARLLYEKLFF
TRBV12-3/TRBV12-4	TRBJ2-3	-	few	TGTGCCAGCAGTTTAATGGGTGGGGTGGATACGCAGTATTTT	CASSLMGGVDTQYF
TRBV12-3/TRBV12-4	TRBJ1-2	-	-	TGTGCCAGCAGTTTAGCTGGGGGCTACACCTTC	CASSLAGGYTF
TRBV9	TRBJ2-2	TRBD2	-	TGTGCCAGCAGCCCCTACACTCGGCTAGCGGGAAACACCGGGGAGCTGTTTTTT	CASSPYTRLAGNTGELFF
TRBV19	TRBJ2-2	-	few	TGTGCCAGTAGTGGGATAGGGGTCACCGGGGAGCTGTTTTTT	CASSGIGVTGELFF
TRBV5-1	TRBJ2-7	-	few	TGCGCCAGCAGCTTGGATCCCAAAGACTACGAGCAGTACTTC	CASSLDPKDYEQYF
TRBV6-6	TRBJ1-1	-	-	TGTGCCAGCAGTTACTCGCTGAGGGGGGCGATATCCACTGAAGCTTTCTTT	CASSYSLRGAISTEAFF
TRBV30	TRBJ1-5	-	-	TGTGCCTGGAGAATTGGGCAGGCCAATCAGCCCCAGCATTTT	CAWRIGQANQPQHF
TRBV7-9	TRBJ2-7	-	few	TGTGCCAGCAGCCCCCCAAAATTCGGCGAGCAGTACTTC	CASSPPKFGEQYF
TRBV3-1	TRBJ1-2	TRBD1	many	TGTGCCAGCAGCCCGTACGGGACAGGGGAAGGCTACACCTTC	CASSPYGTGEGYTF
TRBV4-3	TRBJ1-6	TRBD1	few	TGCGCCAGCAGCCAAGTTGGGACAGGGGGTAATTCACCCCTCCACTTT	CASSQVGTGGNSPLHF
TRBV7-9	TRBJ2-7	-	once	TGTGCCAGCAGCTTAGATTGGTACGAGCAGTACTTC	CASSLDWYEQYF
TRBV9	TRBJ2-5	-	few	TGTGCCAGCAGCCTCGAGGCGTACCAAGAGACCCAGTACTTC	CASSLEAYQETQYF
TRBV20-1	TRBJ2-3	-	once	TGCAGTGCTAGGACTGTTTGGGGCACAGATACGCAGTATTTT	CSARTVWGTDTQYF
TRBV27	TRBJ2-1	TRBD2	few	TGTGCCAGCAGTCCTCTACCGAGGACTAGCGGGAGGGGGAATGAGCAGTTCTTC	CASSPLPRTSGRGNEQFF
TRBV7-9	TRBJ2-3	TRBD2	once	TGTGCCAGCAGCTCCTACGGGACTAGCGGGGTGACAGATACGCAGTATTTT	CASSSYGTSGVTDTQYF
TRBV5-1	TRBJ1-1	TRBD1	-	TGCGCCAGCAGCGTACAGGGGGCTAGGGACACTGAAGCTTTCTTT	CASSVQGARDTEAFF
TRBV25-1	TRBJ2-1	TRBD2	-	TGTGCCAGCAGTAATCGACCGGGACTAGCGGGAAATGAGCAGTTCTTC	CASSNRPGLAGNEQFF
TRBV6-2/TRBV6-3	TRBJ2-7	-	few	TGTGCCAGCAGCCCTACTACATCCTCCTACGAGCAGTACTTC	CASSPTTSSYEQYF
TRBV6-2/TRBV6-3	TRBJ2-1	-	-	TGTGCCAGCAGTTACTCGAGGGGCTCCTACAATGAGCAGTTCTTC	CASSYSRGSYNEQFF
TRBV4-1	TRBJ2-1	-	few	TGCGCCAGCAGCCAAGGTCGCGGGCCCTACAATGAGCAGTTCTTC	CASSQGRGPYNEQFF
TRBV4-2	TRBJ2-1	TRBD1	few	TGTGCCAGCAGCCAAGATCAGCGGCAGGGGGTTTACAATGAGCAGTTCTTC	CASSQDQRQGVYNEQFF
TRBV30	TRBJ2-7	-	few	TGTGCCTGGAGCCCCGGGCGAGGAACCTACTCCTACGAGCAGTACTTC	CAWSPGRGTYSYEQYF
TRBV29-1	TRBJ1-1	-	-	TGCAGCGTTGCCTCTGGACGGTTGAACACTGAAGCTTTCTTT	CSVASGRLNTEAFF